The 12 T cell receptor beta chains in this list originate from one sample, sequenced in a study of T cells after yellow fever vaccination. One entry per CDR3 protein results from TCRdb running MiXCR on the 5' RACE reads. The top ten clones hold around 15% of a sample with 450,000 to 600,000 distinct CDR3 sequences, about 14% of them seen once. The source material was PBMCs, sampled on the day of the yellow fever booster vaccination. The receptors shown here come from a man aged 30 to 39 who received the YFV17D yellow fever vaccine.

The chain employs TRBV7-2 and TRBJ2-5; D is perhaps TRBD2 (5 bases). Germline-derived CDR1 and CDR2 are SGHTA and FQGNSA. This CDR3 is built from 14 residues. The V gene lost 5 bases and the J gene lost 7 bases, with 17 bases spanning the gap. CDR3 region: CASSRSREGATQYF. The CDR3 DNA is TGTGCCAGCAGCCGTTCGAGAGAGGGCGCGACCCAGTACTTC.

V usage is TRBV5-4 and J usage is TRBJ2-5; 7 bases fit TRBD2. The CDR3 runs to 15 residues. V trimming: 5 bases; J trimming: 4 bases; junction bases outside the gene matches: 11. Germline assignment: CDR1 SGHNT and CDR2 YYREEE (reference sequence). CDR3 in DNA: TGTGCCAGCAGTCCAACTAGCGCGGGAAGAGAGACCCAGTACTTC. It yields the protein CASSPTSAGRETQYF. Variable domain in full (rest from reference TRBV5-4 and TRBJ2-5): ETGVTQSPTHLIKTRGQQVTLRCSSQSGHNTVSWYQQALGQGPQFIFQYYREEENGRGNFPPRFSGLQFPNYSSELNVNALELDDSALYLCASSPTSAGRETQYFGPGTRLLVL.

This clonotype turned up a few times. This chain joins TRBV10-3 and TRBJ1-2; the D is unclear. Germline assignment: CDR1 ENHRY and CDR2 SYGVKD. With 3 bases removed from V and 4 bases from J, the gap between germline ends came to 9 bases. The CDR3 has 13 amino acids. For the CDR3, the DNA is TGTGCCATCAGTGACGGGCTGAGCTATGGCTACACCTTC. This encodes CAISDGLSYGYTF.

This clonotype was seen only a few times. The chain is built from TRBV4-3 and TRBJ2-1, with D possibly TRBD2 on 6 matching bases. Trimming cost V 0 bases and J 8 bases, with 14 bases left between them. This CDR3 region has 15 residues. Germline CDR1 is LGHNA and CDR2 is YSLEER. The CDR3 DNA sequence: TGCGCCAGCAGCCAAGATCGAGTACTAGCCGATGAGCAGTTCTTC. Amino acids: CASSQDRVLADEQFF.

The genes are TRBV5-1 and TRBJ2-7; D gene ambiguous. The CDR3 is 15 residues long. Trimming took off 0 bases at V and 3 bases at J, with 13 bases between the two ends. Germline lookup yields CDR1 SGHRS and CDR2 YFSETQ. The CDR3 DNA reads TGCGCCAGCAGCTTGGCCCAGCAGGCATTCTACGAGCAGTACTTC. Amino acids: CASSLAQQAFYEQYF. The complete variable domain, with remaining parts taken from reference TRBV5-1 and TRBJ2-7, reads KAGVTQTPRYLIKTRGQQVTLSCSPISGHRSVSWYQQTPGQGLQFLFEYFSETQRNKGNFPGRFSGRQFSNSRSEMNVSTLELGDSALYLCASSLAQQAFYEQYFGPGTRLTVT.

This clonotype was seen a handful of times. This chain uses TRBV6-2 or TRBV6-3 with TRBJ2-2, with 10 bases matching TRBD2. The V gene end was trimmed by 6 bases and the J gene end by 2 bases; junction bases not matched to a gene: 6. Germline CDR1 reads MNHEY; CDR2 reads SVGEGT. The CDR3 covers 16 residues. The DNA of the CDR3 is TGTGCCAGCAGAACTTCTAGCGGGAGAAACACCGGGGAGCTGTTTTTT. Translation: CASRTSSGRNTGELFF.

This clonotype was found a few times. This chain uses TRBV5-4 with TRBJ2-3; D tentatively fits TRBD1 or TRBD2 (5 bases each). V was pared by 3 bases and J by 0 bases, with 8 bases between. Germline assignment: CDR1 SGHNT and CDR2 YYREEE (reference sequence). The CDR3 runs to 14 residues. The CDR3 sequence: CASSWGRSTDTQYF. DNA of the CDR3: TGTGCCAGCAGCTGGGGACGAAGCACAGATACGCAGTATTTT. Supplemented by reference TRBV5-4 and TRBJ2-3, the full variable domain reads ETGVTQSPTHLIKTRGQQVTLRCSSQSGHNTVSWYQQALGQGPQFIFQYYREEENGRGNFPPRFSGLQFPNYSSELNVNALELDDSALYLCASSWGRSTDTQYFGPGTRLTVL.

DNA of the CDR3: TGCGCCAGCAGCTTGGCCGGGACTAGCGGAGTCACCGGGGAGCTGTTTTTT. It translates to CASSLAGTSGVTGELFF. This chain uses TRBV5-1 with TRBJ2-2; 11 bases align to TRBD2. The germline gives CDR1 SGHRS, CDR2 YFSETQ. This CDR3 contains 17 residues. V was pared by 0 bases and J by 4 bases, with 5 bases of the junction left unmatched.

In DNA form, the CDR3 reads TGTGCCAGCAGTGGATCCGGGACTATTCCAGATACGCAGTATTTT. Protein sequence: CASSGSGTIPDTQYF. The chain links TRBV25-1 to TRBJ2-3, with TRBD2 identical over 7 bases. Germline loops: CDR1 MGHDK, CDR2 SYGVNS. Losses at the gene ends were 4 bases for V and 4 bases for J; bases not matched to a gene: 8. This CDR3 spans 15 amino acids. Based on the CDR3 plus reference TRBV25-1 and TRBJ2-3, the full variable domain is EADIYQTPRYLVIGTGKKITLECSQTMGHDKMYWYQQDPGMELHLIHYSYGVNSTEKGDLSSESTVSRIRTEHFPLTLESARPSHTSQYLCASSGSGTIPDTQYFGPGTRLTVL.

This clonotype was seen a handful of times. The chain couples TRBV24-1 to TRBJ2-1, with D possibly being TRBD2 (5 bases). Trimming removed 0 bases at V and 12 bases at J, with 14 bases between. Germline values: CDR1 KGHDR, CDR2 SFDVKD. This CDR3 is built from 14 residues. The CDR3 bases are TGTGCCACCAGTGATTTGCAAGCCCCCCGGGGGCAGTTCTTC. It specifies CATSDLQAPRGQFF.

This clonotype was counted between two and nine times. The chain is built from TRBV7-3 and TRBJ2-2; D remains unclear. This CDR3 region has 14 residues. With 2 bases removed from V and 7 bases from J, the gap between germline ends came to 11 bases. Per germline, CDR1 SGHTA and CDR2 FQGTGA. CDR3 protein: CASSLWGSDGELFF. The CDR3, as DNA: TGTGCCAGCAGCTTATGGGGAAGTGACGGGGAGCTGTTTTTT. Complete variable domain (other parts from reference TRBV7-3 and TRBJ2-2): GAGVSQTPSNKVTEKGKYVELRCDPISGHTALYWYRQSLGQGPEFLIYFQGTGAADDSGLPNDRFFAVRPEGSVSTLKIQRTERGDSAVYLCASSLWGSDGELFFGEGSRLTVL.

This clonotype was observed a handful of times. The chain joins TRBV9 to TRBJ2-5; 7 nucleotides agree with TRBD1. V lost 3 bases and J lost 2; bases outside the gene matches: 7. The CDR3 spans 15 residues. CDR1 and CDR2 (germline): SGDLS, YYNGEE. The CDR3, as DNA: TGTGCCAGCAGCGCTAGTTCGGGACAGCAAGAGACCCAGTACTTC. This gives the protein CASSASSGQQETQYF.